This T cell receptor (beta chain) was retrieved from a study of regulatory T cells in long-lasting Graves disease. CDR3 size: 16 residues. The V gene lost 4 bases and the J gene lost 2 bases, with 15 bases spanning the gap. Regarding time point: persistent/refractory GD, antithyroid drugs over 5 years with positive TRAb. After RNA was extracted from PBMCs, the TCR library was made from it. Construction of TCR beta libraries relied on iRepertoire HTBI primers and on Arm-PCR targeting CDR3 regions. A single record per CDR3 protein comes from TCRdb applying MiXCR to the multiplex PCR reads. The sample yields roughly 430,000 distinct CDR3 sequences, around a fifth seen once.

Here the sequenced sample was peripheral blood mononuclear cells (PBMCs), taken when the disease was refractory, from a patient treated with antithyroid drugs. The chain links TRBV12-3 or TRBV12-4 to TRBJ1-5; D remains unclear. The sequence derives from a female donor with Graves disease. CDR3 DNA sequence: TGTGCCAGCAGTTCTCCCCCCGAGGGTGGCAATCAGCCCCAGCATTTT. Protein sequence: CASSSPPEGGNQPQHF.